Shown below are 28 T cell receptor beta chains from a single sample sequenced in a study of blood T cell repertoires in COVID-19. The assay was immunoSEQ multiplex PCR, and TCRdb's table has in-frame clones only and misses some. The table includes roughly 400,000 clones, more than 70% detected once. Material for sequencing was PBMCs or T cells enriched from blood (not recorded which). The receptors shown here come from a young woman who had been exposed to COVID-19.

J is TRBJ1-2 and V is TRBV12-3 or TRBV12-4; 7 bases agree with TRBD1. V lost 3 bases, J lost 7 bases, and 5 bases stayed unmatched. CDR3 size: 13 residues. As DNA, the CDR3 is TGTGCCAGCAGTTTGAGGGGGCCAGGTGGCTACACCTTC. Translated, it gives CASSLRGPGGYTF.

The chain recombines TRBV7-9 with TRBJ2-7; TRBD2 is a possible D gene (5 bases). CDR1 is SEHNR, CDR2 FQNEAQ, per germline (reference sequence). The length of the CDR3 is 13 residues. V lost 1 base to trimming and J lost 7 bases, with 11 bases between them. The CDR3 loop is CASSLDRGGEQYF. Here the CDR3 DNA reads TGTGCCAGCAGCTTAGATCGGGGTGGTGAGCAGTACTTC.

V usage is TRBV2 and J usage is TRBJ1-6; TRBD1 aligns across 7 bases. This CDR3 has 15 amino acids. Germline trimming cut 6 bases from V and 4 bases from J; bases unmatched to any gene: 6. Germline values: CDR1 SNHLY, CDR2 FYNNEI. CDR3 nucleotides: TGTGCCAGCAGCCGGGACAGTCTGTATAATTCACCCCTCCACTTT. Translating it yields CASSRDSLYNSPLHF.

The chain uses TRBV18 and TRBJ2-1; 7 bases are a match to TRBD1. This CDR3 contains 14 residues. Per the germline V gene, CDR1 is KGHSH and CDR2 is LQKENI. V trimming: 6 bases; J trimming: 5 bases; junction bases outside the gene matches: 7. The CDR3 coding sequence is TGTGCCAGCTCGCTGGGACAGCTAAACAATGAGCAGTTCTTC. Translation: CASSLGQLNNEQFF.

The chain carries TRBV6-5 and TRBJ1-1; weak D call: TRBD1 (5 bases). Germline loops: CDR1 MNHEY, CDR2 SVGAGI. The CDR3 has 14 amino acids. Trimming left V 4 bases short and J 5 bases short, with 14 bases between. The CDR3 nucleotides are TGTGCCAGCAGTTTAGGGGCGGGAGGAACTGAAGCTTTCTTT. Translating gives CASSLGAGGTEAFF.

The J gene is TRBJ2-1, the V gene TRBV5-1, with TRBD2 identical over 8 bases. V dropped 0 bases and J dropped 0; count of bases not matched to a gene: 14. CDR1 is SGHRS, CDR2 YFSETQ, per germline. The CDR3 runs to 20 residues. CDR3 sequence: CASSLVGEAGGLSSYNEQFF. The CDR3 nucleotides read TGCGCCAGCAGCTTGGTTGGTGAGGCGGGGGGCCTAAGCTCCTACAATGAGCAGTTCTTC.

The genes are TRBV28 and TRBJ1-5, with D possibly matching TRBD1 (5 bases). Trimming took off 8 bases at V and 3 bases at J, with 17 bases between the two ends. Germline V lookup: CDR1 MDHEN, CDR2 SYDVKM. CDR3 length equals 15 residues. CDR3 region: CASRSGGVDNQPQHF. As DNA, the CDR3 is TGTGCCAGCCGATCGGGGGGAGTTGACAATCAGCCCCAGCATTTT.

With regard to this clone: Additional DNA sequences in this sample encode the identical CDR3. The rearrangement uses TRBV12-5 and TRBJ2-2, with 7 bases aligning to TRBD1. The CDR3 covers 15 residues. The germline V gene has CDR1 LGHNT and CDR2 FRNRAP. Trimming cost V 7 bases and J 4 bases; bases outside gene matches: 9. In DNA form, the CDR3 reads TGTGCTAGTGCCCCGGGACAGTCGTTCACCGGGGAGCTGTTTTTT. As protein: CASAPGQSFTGELFF.

The CDR3 nucleotides are TGTGCCTGGAGCCCAGACAGCTACAATCAGCCCCAGCATTTT. Protein: CAWSPDSYNQPQHF. The gene calls are TRBV30 and TRBJ1-5, with D perhaps matching TRBD1 (5 bases). CDR1 and CDR2 (germline): GTSNPN, SVGIG (reference sequence). With 3 bases removed from V and 3 bases from J, the gap between germline ends came to 12 bases. The CDR3 runs 14 residues.

In the case of this clone: At one end, the junction sequence differs from germline, possibly due to a read error. The genes are TRBV6-5 and TRBJ1-6, with D possibly TRBD1 on 5 matching bases. From germline, CDR1 is MNHEY and CDR2 SVGAGI. The CDR3 length is 15 residues. The CDR3 coding sequence is TGTGCCAGCACTTACGGGGCAGCGGGAGATTCACCCCTCCACTTT. It is translated as CASTYGAAGDSPLHF.

V usage is TRBV24-1 and J usage is TRBJ1-2, with D tentatively TRBD1 (5 bases). V lost 3 bases to trimming and J lost 8 bases, with 15 bases between them. The CDR3 contains 14 residues. Germline V gene data show CDR1 as KGHDR and CDR2 as SFDVKD. The DNA for the CDR3 is TGTGCCACCAGTGATCCATCAACGGGGGACGGCTACACCTTC. Translation: CATSDPSTGDGYTF.

As for this clone: Other DNA sequences in this specimen translate into the identical CDR3. The gene calls are TRBV5-1 and TRBJ2-1, with TRBD2 identical over 8 bases. The trim removed 4 bases at V and 4 bases at J, leaving 7 bases unmatched. The CDR3 spans 15 residues. Germline V gene sequence: CDR1 SGHRS, CDR2 YFSETQ. The CDR3 nucleotides read TGCGCCAGCAGCGTAACTAGCGGAGGTTACAATGAGCAGTTCTTC. This codes for CASSVTSGGYNEQFF.

The gene calls are TRBV7-9 and TRBJ2-2, with 11 bases that match TRBD2. V dropped 6 bases and J dropped 2; count of bases not matched to a gene: 8. CDR1 SEHNR and CDR2 FQNEAQ come from the germline V gene (reference sequence). The CDR3 covers 17 residues. The CDR3 region has the DNA TGTGCCAGCAGTCATCTAGCGGGGGGCTTTAACACCGGGGAGCTGTTTTTT. Protein: CASSHLAGGFNTGELFF.

Many counts were recorded for this clone. The chain joins TRBV18 to TRBJ2-7; 10 nucleotides align to TRBD1. The trim removed 0 bases at V and 4 bases at J, leaving 3 bases unmatched. Germline V CDR1 and CDR2: KGHSH, LQKENI. The CDR3 length is 15 residues. The CDR3 nucleotides are TGTGCCAGCTCACCACCTTCGGGACAGGGGTACGAGCAGTACTTC. It specifies CASSPPSGQGYEQYF.

This chain links TRBV19 with TRBJ1-2; 12 nucleotides match TRBD1. Losses at the gene ends were 4 bases for V and 8 bases for J; bases not matched to a gene: 8. The CDR3 runs 15 residues. Germline V gene lookup returns CDR1 LNHDA and CDR2 SQIVND (reference sequence). The CDR3 protein is CASSKPGTGGWGYTF. CDR3 DNA sequence: TGTGCCAGTAGTAAACCTGGGACAGGGGGCTGGGGCTACACCTTC.

In this sample, this clone turned up once. J is TRBJ2-3 and V is TRBV11-2; D gene ambiguous. CDR3 length: 16 residues. V was trimmed by 5 bases and J by 2 bases, leaving 17 bases between them. Germline V gives CDR1 SGHAT, CDR2 FQNNGV. The CDR3 DNA reads as TGTGCCAGCAGCCCGACCCTTTCAGGCTACACAGATACGCAGTATTTT. This gives the protein CASSPTLSGYTDTQYF.

This chain joins TRBV28 and TRBJ1-1, with 9 positions matching TRBD1. The CDR3 spans 15 residues. Germline V gives CDR1 MDHEN, CDR2 SYDVKM. The trim removed 5 bases at V and 3 bases at J, leaving 7 bases unmatched. The CDR3 sequence is CASSIDRGGYTEAFF. CDR3 in DNA: TGTGCCAGCAGTATAGACAGGGGGGGGTACACTGAAGCTTTCTTT.

This clone occurred a few times. The chain links TRBV6-5 to TRBJ1-3, with 7 positions matching TRBD1. The germline gives CDR1 MNHEY, CDR2 SVGAGI. The junction had 6 bases not matched to a gene; V was cut back by 7 bases and J by 0 bases. This CDR3 is built from 15 residues. CDR3 protein: CASKPGGPSGNTIYF. In DNA form, the CDR3 reads TGTGCCAGCAAACCAGGGGGGCCCTCTGGAAACACCATATATTTT.

V usage is TRBV28 and J usage is TRBJ2-7; possible D gene TRBD1, 6 bases. The V gene lost 6 bases and the J gene lost 5 bases, with 8 bases spanning the gap. The germline V gene has CDR1 MDHEN and CDR2 SYDVKM. The CDR3 contains 11 residues. The CDR3 DNA is TGTGCCAGCAGCCAGGGGCACGAGCAGTACTTC. Encoded protein: CASSQGHEQYF.

V is TRBV9 and J is TRBJ1-2; TRBD1 matches at 9 bases. Trimming took 4 bases from V and 7 from J; bases not matched to a gene: 11. The CDR3 contains 15 residues. Germline-derived CDR1 and CDR2 are SGDLS and YYNGEE. The CDR3 nucleotides read TGTGCCAGCAGCTCTGGTCCCGGGACAGGGTTTGGCTACACCTTC. Encoded protein: CASSSGPGTGFGYTF.

The rearrangement joins TRBV27 to TRBJ2-7; TRBD2 matches at 12 bases. Germline values: CDR1 MNHEY, CDR2 SMNVEV (reference sequence). CDR3 length equals 13 residues. The J segment lost 5 bases and the V segment lost 6 bases, leaving 2 bases of the junction unmatched. This chain's CDR3 is CASRTSGSHEQYF. The CDR3 DNA reads as TGTGCCAGCAGGACTAGCGGGAGCCACGAGCAGTACTTC.

This clone was seen more than once but under ten times. The chain has TRBV6-2 or TRBV6-3 and TRBJ1-5, with TRBD1 as a possible D gene (5 bases). Per germline, CDR1 MNHEY and CDR2 SVGEGT. V was trimmed by 5 bases and J by 2 bases, leaving 16 bases between them. The CDR3 is 16 amino acids. The CDR3 DNA sequence: TGTGCCAGCAGTACCCCCGGGGGGAATGGCAATCAGCCCCAGCATTTT. The encoded protein is CASSTPGGNGNQPQHF.

This rearrangement joins TRBV27 to TRBJ1-2; 7 bases map to TRBD1. Germline CDR1 and CDR2: MNHEY and SMNVEV (reference sequence). The V segment lost 6 bases and the J segment 4 bases; nucleotides outside the gene matches: 14. This CDR3 comprises 16 residues. CDR3 sequence reads: CASSSTGQVLTYGYTF. The CDR3 DNA reads TGTGCCAGCAGCTCGACTGGACAGGTCCTCACCTATGGCTACACCTTC.

The V and J genes are TRBV5-4 and TRBJ1-3; 7 bases are shared with TRBD1. V lost 4 bases, J lost 0 bases, and 7 bases stayed unmatched. This CDR3 contains 16 residues. The germline gives CDR1 SGHNT, CDR2 YYREEE (reference sequence). The DNA of the CDR3 is TGTGCCAGCAGCCGGGACAGCCCGATCTCTGGAAACACCATATATTTT. Amino acid sequence: CASSRDSPISGNTIYF.

The chain links TRBV11-3 to TRBJ2-1, with D perhaps TRBD2 (6 bases). Trimming removed 4 bases from V and 4 bases from J, with 8 bases in between. Germline values: CDR1 SGHNT, CDR2 YENEEA. The CDR3 covers 13 residues. As DNA, the CDR3 is TGTGCCAGCAGCTCGGGACTTTACAATGAGCAGTTCTTC. Its translation: CASSSGLYNEQFF.

The gene calls are TRBV10-2 and TRBJ2-3; TRBD2 aligns across 8 bases. The V and J ends lost 3 bases and 2 bases, in that order; junction bases with no gene match: 10. CDR3 size: 17 residues. The germline V gene encodes CDR1 WSHSY and CDR2 SAAADI. The CDR3 DNA sequence: TGCGCCAGCAGTGATTACTATGGACTAGCTAACACAGATACGCAGTATTTT. As protein: CASSDYYGLANTDTQYF.

V gene TRBV6-5 combines with J gene TRBJ2-7; D is uncertain. Per germline, CDR1 MNHEY and CDR2 SVGAGI. This CDR3 is 12 amino acids long. V was cut by 2 bases and J by 5 bases, with 7 bases left in between. The CDR3 is CASSYPPDEQYF. The CDR3 DNA is TGTGCCAGCAGTTACCCCCCCGACGAGCAGTACTTC.

The rearrangement links TRBV28 to TRBJ2-1, with D possibly matching TRBD2 (6 bases). The CDR3 totals 14 residues. Germline CDR1 MDHEN, CDR2 SYDVKM. Trimming cost V 4 bases and J 5 bases, with 12 bases left between them. This chain's CDR3 is CASSSAGDHNEQFF. As DNA, the CDR3 is TGTGCCAGCAGTTCAGCGGGCGACCACAATGAGCAGTTCTTC.